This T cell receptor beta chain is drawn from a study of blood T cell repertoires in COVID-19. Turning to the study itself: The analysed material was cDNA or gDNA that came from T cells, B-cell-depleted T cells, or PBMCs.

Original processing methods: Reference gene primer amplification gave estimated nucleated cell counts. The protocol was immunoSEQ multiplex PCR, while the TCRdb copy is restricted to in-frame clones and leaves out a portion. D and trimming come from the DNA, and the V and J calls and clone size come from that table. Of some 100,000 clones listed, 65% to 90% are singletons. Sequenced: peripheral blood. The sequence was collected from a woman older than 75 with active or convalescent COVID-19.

The CDR3 loop reads CASTQRGIHSNQPQHF. DNA for the CDR3: TGTGCCAGCACACAAAGGGGGATTCATAGCAATCAGCCCCAGCATTTT. The chain carries TRBV6-6 and TRBJ1-5; TRBD1 is a possible D gene (6 bases). The germline gives CDR1 MNHNY, CDR2 SVGAGI (reference sequence). Trimming took off 7 bases at V and 0 bases at J, with 16 bases between the two ends. This CDR3 region has 16 residues.